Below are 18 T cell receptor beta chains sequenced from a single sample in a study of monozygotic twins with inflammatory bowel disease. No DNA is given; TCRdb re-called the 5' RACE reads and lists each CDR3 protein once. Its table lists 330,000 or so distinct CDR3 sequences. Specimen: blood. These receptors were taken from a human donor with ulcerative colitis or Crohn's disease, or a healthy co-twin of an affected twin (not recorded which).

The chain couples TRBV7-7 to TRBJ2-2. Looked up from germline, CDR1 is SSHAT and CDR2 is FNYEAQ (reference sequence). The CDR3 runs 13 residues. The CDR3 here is CASSTRDTGELFF.

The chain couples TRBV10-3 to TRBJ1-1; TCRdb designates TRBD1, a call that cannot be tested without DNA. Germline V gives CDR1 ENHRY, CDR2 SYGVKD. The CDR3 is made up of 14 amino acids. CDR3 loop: CAIRPIGGNTEAFF.

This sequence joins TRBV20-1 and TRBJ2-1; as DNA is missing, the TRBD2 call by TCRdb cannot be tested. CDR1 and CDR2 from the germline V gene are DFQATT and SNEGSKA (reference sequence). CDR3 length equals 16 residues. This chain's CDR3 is CSARDSPGLAFEEQFF.

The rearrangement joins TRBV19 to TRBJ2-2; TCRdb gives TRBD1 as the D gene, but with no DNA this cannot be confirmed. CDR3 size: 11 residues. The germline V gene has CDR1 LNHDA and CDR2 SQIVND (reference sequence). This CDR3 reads CASSRGLELFF.

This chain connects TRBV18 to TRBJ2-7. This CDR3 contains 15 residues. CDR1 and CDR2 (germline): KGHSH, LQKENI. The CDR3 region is CASSPPAGLPYEQYF.

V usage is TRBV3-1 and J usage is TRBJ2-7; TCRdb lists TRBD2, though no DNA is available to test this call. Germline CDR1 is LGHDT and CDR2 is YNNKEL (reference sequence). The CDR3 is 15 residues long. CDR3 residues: CASSQDSSMSYEQYF.

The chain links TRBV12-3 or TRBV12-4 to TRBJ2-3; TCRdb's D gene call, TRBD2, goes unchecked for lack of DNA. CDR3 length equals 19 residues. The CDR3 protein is CASSPHWTSGGHYTDTQYF.

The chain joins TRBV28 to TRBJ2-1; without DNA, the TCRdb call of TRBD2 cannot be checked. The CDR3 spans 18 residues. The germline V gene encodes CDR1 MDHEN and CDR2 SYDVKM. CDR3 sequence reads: CASSLPSRRRVPYNEQFF.

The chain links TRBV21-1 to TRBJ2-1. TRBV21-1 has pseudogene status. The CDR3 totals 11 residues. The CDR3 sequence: CAAVHYNEQFF.

CDR3 in amino acids: CASTTGTTEGYTF. The chain couples TRBV6-5 to TRBJ1-2. Germline V CDR1 and CDR2: MNHEY, SVGAGI. The CDR3 contains 13 residues.

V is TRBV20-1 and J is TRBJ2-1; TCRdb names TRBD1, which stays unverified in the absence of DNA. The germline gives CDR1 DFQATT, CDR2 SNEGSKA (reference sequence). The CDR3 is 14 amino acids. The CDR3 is CSASTPLDPSSQFF.

CDR3 sequence: CASSPERASLRYNEQFF. This chain uses TRBV5-1 with TRBJ2-1; TCRdb calls TRBD2, which cannot be checked without DNA. The CDR3 totals 17 residues. Germline CDR1 SGHRS, CDR2 YFSETQ.

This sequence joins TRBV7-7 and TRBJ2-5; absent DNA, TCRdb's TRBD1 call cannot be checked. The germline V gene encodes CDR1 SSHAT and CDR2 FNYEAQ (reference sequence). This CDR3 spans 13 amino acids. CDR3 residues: CASSPSRGETQYF.

CDR3 loop: CSAMLGSGYGYTF. The gene calls are TRBV29-1 and TRBJ1-2. The CDR3 covers 13 residues. Germline CDR1 reads SQVTM; CDR2 reads ANQGSEA. Complete variable domain (other parts from reference TRBV29-1 and TRBJ1-2): SAVISQKPSRDICQRGTSLTIQCQVDSQVTMMFWYRQQPGQSLTLIATANQGSEATYESGFVIDKFPISRPNLTFSTLTVSNMSPEDSSIYLCSAMLGSGYGYTFGSGTRLTVV.

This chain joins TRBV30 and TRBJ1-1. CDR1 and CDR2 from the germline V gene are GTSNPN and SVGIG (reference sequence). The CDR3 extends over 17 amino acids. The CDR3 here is CAWSAVKSNREGSEAFF.

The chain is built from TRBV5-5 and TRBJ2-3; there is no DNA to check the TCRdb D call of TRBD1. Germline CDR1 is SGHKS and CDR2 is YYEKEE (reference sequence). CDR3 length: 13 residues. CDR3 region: CASTIHRGDTQYF.

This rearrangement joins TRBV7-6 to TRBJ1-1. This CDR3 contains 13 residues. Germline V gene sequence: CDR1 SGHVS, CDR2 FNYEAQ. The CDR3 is CASSLVGLVEAFF. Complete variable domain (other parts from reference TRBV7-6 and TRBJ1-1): GAGVSQSPRYKVTKRGQDVALRCDPISGHVSLYWYRQALGQGPEFLTYFNYEAQQDKSGLPNDRFSAERPEGSISTLTIQRTEQRDSAMYRCASSLVGLVEAFFGQGTRLTVV.

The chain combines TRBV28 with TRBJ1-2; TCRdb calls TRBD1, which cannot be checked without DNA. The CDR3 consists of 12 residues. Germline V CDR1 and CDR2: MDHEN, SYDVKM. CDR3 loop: CASQPGSYGYTF.